Sequencing of this T cell receptor (beta chain) was carried out in a study of blood T cell repertoires in COVID-19. Study background: Italy, Spain and the United States were the sources of the convalescent and acute COVID-19 samples.

Study processing details: Scientists estimated how many nucleated cells there were by amplifying reference gene primers. TCRdb's table, derived via immunoSEQ multiplex PCR, lists solely in-frame clones and lacks some. V and J calls plus clone size are reproduced from that table; the DNA served to infer D and trimming. This sample has about 110,000 clones, with 75% to 95% found just once. After removal of 4 bases from V and 3 bases from J, the junction contained 3 bases not matched to a gene. Per germline, CDR1 LGHNA and CDR2 YNFKEQ. This CDR3 is built from 15 residues. Material: peripheral blood. This clonotype was obtained from a woman in her twenties or thirties with acute or convalescent COVID-19. The V gene is TRBV4-2, the J gene TRBJ1-4; 9 nucleotides align to TRBD1. CDR3 nucleotide sequence: TGTGCCAGCAGCCCTCGGGACAGGGCTAATGAAAAACTGTTTTTT. This codes for CASSPRDRANEKLFF.